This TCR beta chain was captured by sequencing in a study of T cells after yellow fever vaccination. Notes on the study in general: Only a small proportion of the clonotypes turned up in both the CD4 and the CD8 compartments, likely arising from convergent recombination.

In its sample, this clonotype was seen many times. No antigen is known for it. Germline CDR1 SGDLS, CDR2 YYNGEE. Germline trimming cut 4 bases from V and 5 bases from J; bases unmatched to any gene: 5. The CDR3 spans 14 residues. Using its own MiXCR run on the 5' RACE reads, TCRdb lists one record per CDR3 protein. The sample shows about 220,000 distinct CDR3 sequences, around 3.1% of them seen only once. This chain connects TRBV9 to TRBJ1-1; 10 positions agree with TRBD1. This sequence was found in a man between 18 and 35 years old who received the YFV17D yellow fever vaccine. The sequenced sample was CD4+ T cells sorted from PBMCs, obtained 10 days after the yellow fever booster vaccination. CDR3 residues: CASSPRTGGTEAFF. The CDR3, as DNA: TGTGCCAGCAGCCCCCGGACAGGGGGGACTGAAGCTTTCTTT.